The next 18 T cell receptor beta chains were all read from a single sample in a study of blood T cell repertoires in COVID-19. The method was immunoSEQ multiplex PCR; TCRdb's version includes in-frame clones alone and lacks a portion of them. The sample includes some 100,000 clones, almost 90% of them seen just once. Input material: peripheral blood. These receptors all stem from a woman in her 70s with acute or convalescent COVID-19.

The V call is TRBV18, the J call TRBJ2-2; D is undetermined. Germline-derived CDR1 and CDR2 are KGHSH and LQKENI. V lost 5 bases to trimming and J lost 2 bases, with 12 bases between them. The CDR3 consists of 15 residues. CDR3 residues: CASSSSSGNTGELFF. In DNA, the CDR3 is TGTGCCAGCTCATCGTCTTCAGGAAACACCGGGGAGCTGTTTTTT. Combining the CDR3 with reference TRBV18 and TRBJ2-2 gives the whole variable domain NAGVMQNPRHLVRRRGQEARLRCSPMKGHSHVYWYRQLPEEGLKFMVYLQKENIIDESGMPKERFSAEFPKEGPSILRIQQVVRGDSAAYFCASSSSSGNTGELFFGEGSRLTVL.

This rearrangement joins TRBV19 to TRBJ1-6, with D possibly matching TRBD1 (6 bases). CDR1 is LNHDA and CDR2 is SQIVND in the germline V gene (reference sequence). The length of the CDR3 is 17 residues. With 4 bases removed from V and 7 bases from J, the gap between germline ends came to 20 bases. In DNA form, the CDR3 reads TGTGCCAGTAGTACCACTCGACCGGGACAATTAAATTCACCCCTCCACTTT. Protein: CASSTTRPGQLNSPLHF.

CDR3 in amino acids: CASSIVKDFARNSGNTIYF. The CDR3 DNA is TGTGCCAGTAGTATAGTGAAGGACTTCGCCAGGAACTCTGGAAACACCATATATTTT. The chain employs TRBV19 and TRBJ1-3; D is unresolved. Germline values: CDR1 LNHDA, CDR2 SQIVND (reference sequence). CDR3 length equals 19 residues. Trimming shortened V by 1 base and J by 0 bases, and 19 bases separated the two germline ends.

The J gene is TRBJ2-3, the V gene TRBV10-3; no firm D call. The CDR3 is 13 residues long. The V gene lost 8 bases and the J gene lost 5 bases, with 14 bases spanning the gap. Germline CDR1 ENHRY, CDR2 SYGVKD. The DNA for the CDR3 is TGTGCCATCGCCTTTTTTCTCGGAGATACGCAGTATTTT. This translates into CAIAFFLGDTQYF.

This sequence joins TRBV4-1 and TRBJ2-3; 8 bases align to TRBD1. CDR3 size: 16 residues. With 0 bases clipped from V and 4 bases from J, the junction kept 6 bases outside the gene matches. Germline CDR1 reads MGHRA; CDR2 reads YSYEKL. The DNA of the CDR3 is TGCGCCAGCAGCCAAGATCGCACAGGGGGATCAGATACGCAGTATTTT. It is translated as CASSQDRTGGSDTQYF.

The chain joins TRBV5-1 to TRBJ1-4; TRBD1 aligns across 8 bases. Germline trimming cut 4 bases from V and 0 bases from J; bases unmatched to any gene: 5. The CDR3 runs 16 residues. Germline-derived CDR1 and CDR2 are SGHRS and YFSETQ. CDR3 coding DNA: TGCGCCAGCAGCGAGGACAGGGTCACAACTAATGAAAAACTGTTTTTT. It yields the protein CASSEDRVTTNEKLFF. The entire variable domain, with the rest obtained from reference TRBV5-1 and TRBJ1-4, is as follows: KAGVTQTPRYLIKTRGQQVTLSCSPISGHRSVSWYQQTPGQGLQFLFEYFSETQRNKGNFPGRFSGRQFSNSRSEMNVSTLELGDSALYLCASSEDRVTTNEKLFFGSGTQLSVL.

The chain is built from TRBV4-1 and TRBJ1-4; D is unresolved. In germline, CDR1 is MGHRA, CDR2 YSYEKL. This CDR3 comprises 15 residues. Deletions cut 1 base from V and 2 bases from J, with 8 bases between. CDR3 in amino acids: CASSQVYSTNEKLFF. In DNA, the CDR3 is TGCGCCAGCAGCCAAGTGTACAGTACTAATGAAAAACTGTTTTTT.

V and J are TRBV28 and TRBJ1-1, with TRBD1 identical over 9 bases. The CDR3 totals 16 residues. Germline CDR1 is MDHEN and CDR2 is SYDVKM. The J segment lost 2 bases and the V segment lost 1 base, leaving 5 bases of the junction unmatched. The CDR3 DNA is TGTGCCAGCAGTTTATATACAGGGGGCCCTAACACTGAAGCTTTCTTT. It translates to CASSLYTGGPNTEAFF.

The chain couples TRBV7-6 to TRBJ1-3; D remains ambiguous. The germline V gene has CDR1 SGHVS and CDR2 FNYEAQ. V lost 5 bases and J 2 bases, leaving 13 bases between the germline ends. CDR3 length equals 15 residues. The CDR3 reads CASSSTLRAGNTIYF. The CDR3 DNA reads TGTGCCAGCAGCAGTACCCTCCGGGCTGGAAACACCATATATTTT.

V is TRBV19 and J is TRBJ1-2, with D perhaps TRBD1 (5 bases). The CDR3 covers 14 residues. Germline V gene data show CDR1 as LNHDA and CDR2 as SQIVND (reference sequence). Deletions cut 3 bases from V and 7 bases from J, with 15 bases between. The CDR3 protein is CASSIQQVSIGYTF. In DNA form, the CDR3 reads TGTGCCAGTAGTATCCAACAGGTTAGCATTGGCTACACCTTC.

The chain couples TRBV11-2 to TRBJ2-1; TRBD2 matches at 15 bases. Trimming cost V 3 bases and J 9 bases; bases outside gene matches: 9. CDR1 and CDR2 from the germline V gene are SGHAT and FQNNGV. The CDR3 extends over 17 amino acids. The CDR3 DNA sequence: TGTGCCAGCAGCTTTAGTCGGACTAGCGGGAGGGAGGGTGAGCAGTTCTTC. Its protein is CASSFSRTSGREGEQFF.

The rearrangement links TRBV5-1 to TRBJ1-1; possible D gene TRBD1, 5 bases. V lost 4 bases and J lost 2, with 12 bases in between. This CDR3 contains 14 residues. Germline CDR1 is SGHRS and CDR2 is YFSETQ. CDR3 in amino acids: CASSPSTVNTEAFF. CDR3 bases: TGCGCCAGCAGCCCCTCGACAGTTAACACTGAAGCTTTCTTT.

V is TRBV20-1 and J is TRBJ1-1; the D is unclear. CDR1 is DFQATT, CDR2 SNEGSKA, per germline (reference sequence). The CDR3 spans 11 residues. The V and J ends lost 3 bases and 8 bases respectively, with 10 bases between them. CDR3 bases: TGCAGTGCTAGCCTATATCCAGAAGCTTTCTTT. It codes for CSASLYPEAFF.

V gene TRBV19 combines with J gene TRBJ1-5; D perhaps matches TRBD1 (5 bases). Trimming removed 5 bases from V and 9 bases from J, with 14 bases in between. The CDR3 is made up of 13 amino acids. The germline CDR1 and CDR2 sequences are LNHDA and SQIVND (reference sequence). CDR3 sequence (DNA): TGTGCCAGTAGTCAACAGGCGGTAGGGCCCCAGCATTTT. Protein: CASSQQAVGPQHF.

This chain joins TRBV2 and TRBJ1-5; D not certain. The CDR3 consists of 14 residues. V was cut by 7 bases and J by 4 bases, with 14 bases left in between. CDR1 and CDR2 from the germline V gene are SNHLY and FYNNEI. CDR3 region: CASKPPGGNQPQHF. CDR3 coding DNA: TGTGCCAGCAAACCCCCGGGAGGGAATCAGCCCCAGCATTTT. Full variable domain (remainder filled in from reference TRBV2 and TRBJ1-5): EPEVTQTPSHQVTQMGQEVILRCVPISNHLYFYWYRQILGQKVEFLVSFYNNEISEKSEIFDDQFSVERPDGSNFTLKIRSTKLEDSAMYFCASKPPGGNQPQHFGDGTRLSIL.

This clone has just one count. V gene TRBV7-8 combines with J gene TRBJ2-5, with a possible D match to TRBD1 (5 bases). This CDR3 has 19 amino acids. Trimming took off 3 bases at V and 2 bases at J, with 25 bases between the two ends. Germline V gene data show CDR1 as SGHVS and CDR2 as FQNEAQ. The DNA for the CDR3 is TGTGCCAGCAGCTTTAGGGTACTATTTTCACCGACAGTGCAAGAGACCCAGTACTTC. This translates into CASSFRVLFSPTVQETQYF.

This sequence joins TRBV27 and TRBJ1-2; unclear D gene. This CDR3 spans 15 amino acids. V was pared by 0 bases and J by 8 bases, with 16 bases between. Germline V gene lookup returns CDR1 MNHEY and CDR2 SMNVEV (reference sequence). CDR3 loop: CASSLSGRLLGGYTF. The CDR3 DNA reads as TGTGCCAGCAGTTTATCGGGGAGGCTCCTGGGAGGCTACACCTTC.

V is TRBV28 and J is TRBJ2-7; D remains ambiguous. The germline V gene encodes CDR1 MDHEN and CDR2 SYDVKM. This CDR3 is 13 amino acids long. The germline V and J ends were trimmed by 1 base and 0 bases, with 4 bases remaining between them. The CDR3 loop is CASSLYSSYEQYF. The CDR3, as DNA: TGTGCCAGCAGTTTATACAGCTCCTACGAGCAGTACTTC.